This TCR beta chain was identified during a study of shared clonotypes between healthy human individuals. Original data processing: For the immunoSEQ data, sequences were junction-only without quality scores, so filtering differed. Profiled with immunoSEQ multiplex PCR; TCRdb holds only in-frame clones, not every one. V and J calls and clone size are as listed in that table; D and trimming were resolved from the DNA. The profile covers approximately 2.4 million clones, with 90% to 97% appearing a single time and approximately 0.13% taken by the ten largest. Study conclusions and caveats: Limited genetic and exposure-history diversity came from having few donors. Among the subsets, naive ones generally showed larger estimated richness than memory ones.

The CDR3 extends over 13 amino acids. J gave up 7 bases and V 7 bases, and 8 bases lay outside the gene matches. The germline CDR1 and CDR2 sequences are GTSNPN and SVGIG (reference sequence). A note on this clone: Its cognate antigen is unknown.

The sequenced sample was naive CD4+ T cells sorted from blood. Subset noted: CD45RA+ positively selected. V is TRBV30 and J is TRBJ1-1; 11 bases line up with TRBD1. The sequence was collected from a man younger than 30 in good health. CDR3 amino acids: CAFTGTGGLEAFF. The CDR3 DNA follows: TGTGCCTTTACCGGGACAGGGGGTCTTGAAGCTTTCTTT.